The clone carrying this T cell receptor beta chain was detected only once. As yet, its antigen is unknown. A 5'RACE reaction primed in the constant segment made cDNA libraries of TCR alpha and TCR beta, and these carried sample barcodes and UMIs. TCRdb fed the 5' RACE reads into MiXCR, producing one record per CDR3 protein. Of 350,000 to 500,000 distinct CDR3 sequences in the sample, approximately 19% are singletons; the top ten hold 20% to 25%. This entry comes from a study of T-cell memory formation after mild COVID-19. Study-wide context: Clusters were largely donor specific. Study-wide results and caveats: Researchers report contracting CD4+ clones mostly in CM and EM, with CD8+ clones in EMRA. Second-wave clones with a day 37 peak had unconfirmed SARS-CoV-2 specificity.

Germline V lookup: CDR1 LNHDA, CDR2 SQIVND (reference sequence). V lost 7 bases, J lost 4 bases, and 16 bases lay in between. The CDR3 contains 14 residues. Input material: PBMCs or a T cell subset sorted from them (not recorded which). The sequence was collected from a man between 18 and 35 years old who had mild COVID-19 (a few samples of this study predate the infection). Cell type and time point are not known. The chain joins TRBV19 to TRBJ1-2; no clear D. The DNA for the CDR3 is TGTGCCAGTACCACCCTCGCCGGATTCTATGGCTACACCTTC. Translating it yields CASTTLAGFYGYTF.